Below, 16 T cell receptor beta chains from the same sample are listed, as sequenced in a study of siplizumab effects on memory and regulatory T cells. This table comes from immunoSEQ multiplex PCR, and its TCRdb copy is limited to in-frame clones, with some not included. This table has roughly 100,000 clones, 93% appearing once. Sequenced sample: CD4+ T cells sorted from blood. All receptors derive from a human donor in good health.

V and J are TRBV27 and TRBJ1-1, with 9 bases fitting TRBD1. From germline, CDR1 is MNHEY and CDR2 SMNVEV (reference sequence). V gave up 0 bases and J gave up 2 bases; unmatched junction bases: 4. The CDR3 spans 16 residues. The CDR3 loop is CASSLSGQGTNTEAFF. The CDR3 DNA follows: TGTGCCAGCAGTTTATCCGGACAGGGGACTAACACTGAAGCTTTCTTT.

The rearrangement joins TRBV18 to TRBJ2-7; D unresolved. The CDR3 runs 16 residues. Germline V CDR1 and CDR2: KGHSH, LQKENI. Trimming shortened V by 3 bases and J by 2 bases, and 17 bases separated the two germline ends. DNA for the CDR3: TGTGCCAGCTCACCTAGACAAACCCTCCCCCCCTACGAGCAGTACTTC. This sequence encodes CASSPRQTLPPYEQYF.

This sequence joins TRBV10-3 and TRBJ1-2, with TRBD1 as a possible D gene (5 bases). Germline V gene sequence: CDR1 ENHRY, CDR2 SYGVKD. This CDR3 is 13 amino acids long. Trimming took off 2 bases at V and 6 bases at J, with 10 bases between the two ends. The CDR3 sequence: CAISEGQGHGYTF. The CDR3 DNA follows: TGTGCCATCAGTGAGGGCCAGGGCCATGGCTACACCTTC.

V usage is TRBV5-1 and J usage is TRBJ1-1; D remains unclear. CDR1 SGHRS and CDR2 YFSETQ come from the germline V gene. With 3 bases removed from V and 11 bases from J, the gap between germline ends came to 17 bases. The CDR3 covers 13 residues. Written as DNA, the CDR3 is TGCGCCAGCAGCTCCGGACTAGATTTGAGGGCTTTCTTT. This sequence encodes CASSSGLDLRAFF.

The chain carries TRBV5-1 and TRBJ1-1, with D hard to call. The CDR3 covers 13 residues. The ends were cut back, 2 bases at V and 5 bases at J, with 10 bases in the middle. Germline lookup yields CDR1 SGHRS and CDR2 YFSETQ. DNA of the CDR3: TGCGCCAGCAGCTTCCAGGACGGGACTGAAGCTTTCTTT. As protein: CASSFQDGTEAFF.

This clone was seen only once. J is TRBJ1-1 and V is TRBV9; D is undetermined. The germline gives CDR1 SGDLS, CDR2 YYNGEE. Trimming cost V 3 bases and J 0 bases, with 9 bases left between them. The CDR3 loop spans 14 amino acids. DNA of the CDR3: TGTGCCAGCAGCGCCAGCCCCTTGAACACTGAAGCTTTCTTT. Its translation is CASSASPLNTEAFF.

The V gene is TRBV5-6, the J gene TRBJ2-1, with D perhaps matching TRBD2 (5 bases). The CDR3 totals 12 residues. V lost 4 bases and J 12 bases, leaving 14 bases between the germline ends. From germline, CDR1 is SGHDT and CDR2 YYEEEE. The CDR3 DNA reads as TGTGCCAGCAGCCAACTAGAAGTATTGCAGTTCTTC. Protein sequence: CASSQLEVLQFF.

This clone was found once. The chain joins TRBV10-3 to TRBJ2-5; tentative D call: TRBD1 (6 bases). The CDR3 is made up of 14 amino acids. Germline V lookup: CDR1 ENHRY, CDR2 SYGVKD. The V gene lost 3 bases and the J gene lost 9 bases, with 17 bases spanning the gap. CDR3 DNA sequence: TGTGCCATCAGTGACACCGACAGGAAGGGGTCCCAGTACTTC. This codes for CAISDTDRKGSQYF.

CDR3 bases: TGTGCCAGCAGTGATAGGGGTACTATTAGCACAGATACGCAGTATTTT. It is translated as CASSDRGTISTDTQYF. This chain links TRBV2 with TRBJ2-3; possible D gene TRBD1, 5 bases. V was trimmed by 3 bases and J by 0 bases, leaving 13 bases between them. The CDR3 covers 16 residues. Germline loops: CDR1 SNHLY, CDR2 FYNNEI.

In its sample, this clone was seen once. The chain couples TRBV6-1 to TRBJ2-3; perhaps TRBD2 as D (7 bases). Looked up from germline, CDR1 is MNHNS and CDR2 is SASEGT. There are 12 residues in the CDR3. Trimming removed 8 bases from V and 2 bases from J, with 8 bases in between. CDR3 bases: TGTGCCAGCGGGGGGGCCACAGATACGCAGTATTTT. It yields the protein CASGGATDTQYF.

The gene calls are TRBV2 and TRBJ1-2; D perhaps matches TRBD1 (6 bases). The CDR3 has 14 amino acids. Germline-derived CDR1 and CDR2 are SNHLY and FYNNEI. V was shortened by 6 bases and J by 0 bases, with 11 bases between the two germline ends. CDR3 bases: TGTGCCAGCAGAGGACAGATAGCTAACTATGGCTACACCTTC. As protein: CASRGQIANYGYTF. Drawing the rest from reference TRBV2 and TRBJ1-2, the complete variable domain is EPEVTQTPSHQVTQMGQEVILRCVPISNHLYFYWYRQILGQKVEFLVSFYNNEISEKSEIFDDQFSVERPDGSNFTLKIRSTKLEDSAMYFCASRGQIANYGYTFGSGTRLTVV.

The chain recombines TRBV18 with TRBJ1-5; no clear D. The germline gives CDR1 KGHSH, CDR2 LQKENI. Deletions cut 3 bases from V and 3 bases from J, with 18 bases between. The CDR3 spans 17 residues. The CDR3 sequence is CASSPRRGLENNQPQHF. Here the CDR3 DNA reads TGTGCCAGCTCACCCCGACGCGGTCTTGAAAACAATCAGCCCCAGCATTTT.

V usage is TRBV5-1 and J usage is TRBJ1-1; TRBD1 agrees at 10 bases. J was trimmed by 2 bases and V by 4 bases; bases with no gene match: 5. Germline V gives CDR1 SGHRS, CDR2 YFSETQ. The length of the CDR3 is 15 residues. CDR3 sequence: CASSTGTGANTEAFF. CDR3 nucleotide sequence: TGCGCCAGCAGCACCGGGACAGGGGCCAACACTGAAGCTTTCTTT.

The chain uses TRBV5-1 and TRBJ2-7; D possibly corresponds to TRBD1 (5 bases). This CDR3 has 17 residues. The V end was cut by 0 bases, the J end by 3 bases, with 19 bases between. Germline V gives CDR1 SGHRS, CDR2 YFSETQ. CDR3 bases: TGCGCCAGCAGCTTGGTTACGAGTTGGACATCAGACTACGAGCAGTACTTC. Translating gives CASSLVTSWTSDYEQYF.

The chain uses TRBV29-1 and TRBJ2-3, with 14 positions matching TRBD2. V shed 7 bases and J 6 bases; nucleotides not matched to a gene: 0. Germline CDR1 SQVTM, CDR2 ANQGSEA. The CDR3 spans 12 residues. The CDR3 region has the DNA TGCAGCGGACTAGCGGGAGGGGATACGCAGTATTTT. Encoded protein: CSGLAGGDTQYF.

The rearrangement links TRBV7-2 to TRBJ2-7, with D tentatively TRBD2 (6 bases). Germline V gene lookup returns CDR1 SGHTA and CDR2 FQGNSA. The CDR3 contains 14 residues. V was pared by 5 bases and J by 5 bases, with 16 bases between. CDR3 in amino acids: CASSPRGGADEQYF. Written as DNA, the CDR3 is TGTGCCAGCAGCCCCCGTGGAGGGGCCGACGAGCAGTACTTC.